One and the same sample provided the 3 T cell receptor beta chains below, sequenced in a study of identical twins. TCRdb used MiXCR to reprocess the 5' RACE reads, holding one entry per CDR3 protein. The table records about 900,000 distinct CDR3 sequences, about 12% of them present only once. This sample was also put to use in a study of yellow fever vaccine responses in identical twins.

The sequencing input was PBMCs. These receptors all come from a woman under 30 in good health.

This sequence joins TRBV11-1 and TRBJ2-7; TRBD2 aligns across 7 bases. This CDR3 has 17 amino acids. The junction had 15 bases not matched to a gene; V was cut back by 2 bases and J by 5 bases. Per the germline V gene, CDR1 is SGHAT and CDR2 is FQDESV (reference sequence). CDR3 sequence reads: CASSLTPLNSGPDEQYF. CDR3 DNA: TGTGCCAGCAGCTTAACCCCCCTCAATAGCGGGCCAGACGAGCAGTACTTC.

The chain combines TRBV28 with TRBJ2-7, with D perhaps matching TRBD2 (5 bases). Trimming removed 3 bases at V and 2 bases at J, with 11 bases between. CDR1 and CDR2 (germline): MDHEN, SYDVKM. CDR3 length: 14 amino acids. This CDR3 is CASSFAGATYEQYF. The CDR3 DNA is TGTGCCAGCAGTTTCGCGGGCGCCACCTACGAGCAGTACTTC.

This clonotype appeared a few times. The J gene is TRBJ2-2, the V gene TRBV19, with unresolved D. The germline V gene has CDR1 LNHDA and CDR2 SQIVND (reference sequence). The CDR3 consists of 17 residues. The germline V and J ends were trimmed by 6 bases and 0 bases, with 17 bases remaining between them. The CDR3 DNA sequence: TGTGCCAGTAGCCGACGGGTCGGACCGACGAACACCGGGGAGCTGTTTTTT. This codes for CASSRRVGPTNTGELFF.